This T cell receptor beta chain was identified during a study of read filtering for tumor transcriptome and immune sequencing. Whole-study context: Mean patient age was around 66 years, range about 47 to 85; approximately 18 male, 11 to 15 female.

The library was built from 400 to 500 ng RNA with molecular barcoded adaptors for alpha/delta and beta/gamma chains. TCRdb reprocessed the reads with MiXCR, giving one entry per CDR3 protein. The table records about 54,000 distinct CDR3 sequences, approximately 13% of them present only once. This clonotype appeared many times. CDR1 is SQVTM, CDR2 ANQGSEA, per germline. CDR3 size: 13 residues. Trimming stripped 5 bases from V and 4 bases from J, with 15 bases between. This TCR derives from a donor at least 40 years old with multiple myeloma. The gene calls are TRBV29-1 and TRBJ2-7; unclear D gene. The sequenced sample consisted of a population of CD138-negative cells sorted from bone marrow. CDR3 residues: CSVSRALRYEQYF. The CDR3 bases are TGCAGCGTTTCCCGGGCCTTAAGATACGAGCAGTACTTC.